This TCR beta chain appears in the sequencing data of a study of response to subunit inactivated influenza vaccine. Whole-study results and caveats: Authors suggested few new T cells are recruited by each seasonal influenza vaccination.

The germline V gene has CDR1 SGHRS and CDR2 YFSETQ. The CDR3 consists of 16 residues. V gave up 3 bases and J gave up 3 bases; unmatched junction bases: 7. Each CDR3 protein is one row after TCRdb ran MiXCR on the RT-PCR reads. The repertoire consists of hundreds of thousands of distinct CDR3 sequences, with about 7.6% occurring once and the leading ten covering 10% to 15%. Concerning this clonotype: Its target is unknown.

The TCR comes from a man aged 45 to 75 who received an inactivated influenza vaccine. Here the sequenced sample was PBMCs from blood, taken less than 30 months after vaccination. The chain recombines TRBV5-1 with TRBJ2-2; TRBD1 agrees at 8 bases. CDR3 DNA sequence: TGCGCCAGCAGCTCGGGCAGGGGGCGAGACACCGGGGAGCTGTTTTTT. Protein: CASSSGRGRDTGELFF. Drawing the rest from reference TRBV5-1 and TRBJ2-2, the complete variable domain is KAGVTQTPRYLIKTRGQQVTLSCSPISGHRSVSWYQQTPGQGLQFLFEYFSETQRNKGNFPGRFSGRQFSNSRSEMNVSTLELGDSALYLCASSSGRGRDTGELFFGEGSRLTVL.